This T cell receptor (beta chain) was documented in a study of T-cell reconstitution after alpha-beta-depleted transplantation in children. This sample's TCRbeta library carried unique molecular identifier barcodes. TCRdb reprocessed the PCR reads via MiXCR and lists one record per CDR3 protein. There are 100,000 or so distinct CDR3 sequences in the sample; around 15% occur only once, and around 20% lies in the top ten. This clonotype was counted at least ten times. The antigen is undetermined. Study-level results: After transplant, at about two months, alpha-beta T cells were reportedly derived from several hundred expanded graft clones. Hyperexpanded clones declined; after one year, newly produced T cells mostly supplied diversity. Surviving recipient T cells and intrathymic progenitors accounted for some patients' high TCRbeta diversity at day 60.

V lost 0 bases to trimming and J lost 5 bases, with 16 bases between them. CDR1 is DFQATT, CDR2 SNEGSKA, per germline (reference sequence). The CDR3 contains 15 residues. This clonotype originated in a male patient between 2 and 10 years old who had a stem cell transplant for acute lymphoblastic leukemia, so the T cells may come from the graft donor. The chain recombines TRBV20-1 with TRBJ1-1, with D possibly TRBD1 on 6 matching bases. The source was PBMCs, mostly from graft donor cells, collected 180 days after TCRalphabeta/CD19-depleted stem cell transplant. The CDR3 reads CSARDAAQGGTEAFF. Written as DNA, the CDR3 is TGCAGTGCTAGAGATGCGGCACAGGGAGGGACTGAAGCTTTCTTT.